This T cell receptor beta chain was sequenced in a study of shared clonotypes between healthy human individuals. The CDR3 is 14 residues long. The V segment lost 4 bases and the J segment 3 bases; nucleotides outside the gene matches: 4. Germline assignment: CDR1 SGDLS and CDR2 YYNGEE. The input for sorted-subset replicate PCRs was 200 ng DNA, 25,000 to 35,000 T cell genomes. Sequencing used immunoSEQ multiplex PCR; TCRdb keeps in-frame clones, though not all of them. This sample carries about 2.4 million clones, 90% to 95% of them seen once, and the ten largest clones take roughly 0.36%. With regard to this clone: Its antigen is not known.

Study findings and constraints: Limited genetic and exposure-history diversity came from having few donors. Only blood underwent sampling, and tissue repertoires likely differ.

Subsets obtained from CD4+ cells comprised CD45RA+ naive and CD45RA-negative memory cells. The TCR originated in a man between 18 and 29 years old in good health. Some clones in this sample may be carry-over from other donors' samples. Sequenced: naive CD4+ T cells from PBMCs. The sample's subset: CD45RA+ positively selected. V is TRBV9 and J is TRBJ2-3, with TRBD1 matching over 8 bases. CDR3 amino acids: CASSPRQGTDTQYF. For the CDR3, the DNA is TGTGCCAGCAGCCCCCGACAGGGGACAGATACGCAGTATTTT.